The clone carrying this T cell receptor beta chain was detected ten times or more. Its target is unknown. TCRdb redid the calling of the 5' RACE reads with MiXCR, one entry per CDR3 protein. The table lists 100,000 to 150,000 distinct CDR3 sequences, roughly 10% of them singletons. The germline V gene has CDR1 SQVTM and CDR2 ANQGSEA. This CDR3 contains 15 residues. J gave up 5 bases and V 7 bases, and 6 bases lay outside the gene matches. This specimen belongs to a study of CD8 T cells in ankylosing spondylitis. Study-wide points: Reportedly, matched ankylosing spondylitis synovial fluid was significantly enriched for disease-linked clones. A motif of 7 to 9 highly homologous TCR beta variants was seen as apparently characteristic of ankylosing spondylitis blood.

Sequences were obtained from blood, either unsorted or a sorted T cell fraction (not recorded which). This clonotype was sampled from a female donor with ankylosing spondylitis or in good health (not recorded which). The J gene is TRBJ2-2, the V gene TRBV29-1; 14 bases agree with TRBD2. CDR3 in amino acids: CSAGLAGAITGELFF. The CDR3 DNA reads as TGCAGCGCGGGACTAGCGGGAGCCATAACCGGGGAGCTGTTTTTT.